This TCR beta chain was recovered during a study of T cell repertoires in cytomegalovirus infection. Looking at the study overall: Evidence of both CMV infection and a matching HLA type came from public TCR beta signatures.

TCRdb reprocessed the reads with MiXCR, giving one entry per CDR3 protein. Counted here are hundreds of thousands of distinct CDR3 sequences, approximately 40% occurring once; the ten biggest clones make up 2.8%. Study-level points and caveats: HLA-C-restricted TCR beta clonotypes specific for CMV led the ex vivo response. Public TCR beta family frequency separated CMV-and-HLA carriers, including in an independent cohort.

V was cut by 1 base and J by 4 bases, with 8 bases left in between. CDR1 is SGHAT and CDR2 is FQNNGV in the germline V gene. The CDR3 is 13 residues long. As to this clonotype: Its antigen is undetermined.

This receptor was obtained from a human donor in good health (CMV status not recorded). Some clones in this sample may be carry-over from other donors' samples. Sequencing was carried out using PBMCs. This rearrangement joins TRBV11-2 to TRBJ2-7; D is perhaps TRBD1 or TRBD2 (5 bases each). For the CDR3, the DNA is TGTGCCAGCAGCTTAGGGGACGATTACGAGCAGTACTTC. As protein: CASSLGDDYEQYF.